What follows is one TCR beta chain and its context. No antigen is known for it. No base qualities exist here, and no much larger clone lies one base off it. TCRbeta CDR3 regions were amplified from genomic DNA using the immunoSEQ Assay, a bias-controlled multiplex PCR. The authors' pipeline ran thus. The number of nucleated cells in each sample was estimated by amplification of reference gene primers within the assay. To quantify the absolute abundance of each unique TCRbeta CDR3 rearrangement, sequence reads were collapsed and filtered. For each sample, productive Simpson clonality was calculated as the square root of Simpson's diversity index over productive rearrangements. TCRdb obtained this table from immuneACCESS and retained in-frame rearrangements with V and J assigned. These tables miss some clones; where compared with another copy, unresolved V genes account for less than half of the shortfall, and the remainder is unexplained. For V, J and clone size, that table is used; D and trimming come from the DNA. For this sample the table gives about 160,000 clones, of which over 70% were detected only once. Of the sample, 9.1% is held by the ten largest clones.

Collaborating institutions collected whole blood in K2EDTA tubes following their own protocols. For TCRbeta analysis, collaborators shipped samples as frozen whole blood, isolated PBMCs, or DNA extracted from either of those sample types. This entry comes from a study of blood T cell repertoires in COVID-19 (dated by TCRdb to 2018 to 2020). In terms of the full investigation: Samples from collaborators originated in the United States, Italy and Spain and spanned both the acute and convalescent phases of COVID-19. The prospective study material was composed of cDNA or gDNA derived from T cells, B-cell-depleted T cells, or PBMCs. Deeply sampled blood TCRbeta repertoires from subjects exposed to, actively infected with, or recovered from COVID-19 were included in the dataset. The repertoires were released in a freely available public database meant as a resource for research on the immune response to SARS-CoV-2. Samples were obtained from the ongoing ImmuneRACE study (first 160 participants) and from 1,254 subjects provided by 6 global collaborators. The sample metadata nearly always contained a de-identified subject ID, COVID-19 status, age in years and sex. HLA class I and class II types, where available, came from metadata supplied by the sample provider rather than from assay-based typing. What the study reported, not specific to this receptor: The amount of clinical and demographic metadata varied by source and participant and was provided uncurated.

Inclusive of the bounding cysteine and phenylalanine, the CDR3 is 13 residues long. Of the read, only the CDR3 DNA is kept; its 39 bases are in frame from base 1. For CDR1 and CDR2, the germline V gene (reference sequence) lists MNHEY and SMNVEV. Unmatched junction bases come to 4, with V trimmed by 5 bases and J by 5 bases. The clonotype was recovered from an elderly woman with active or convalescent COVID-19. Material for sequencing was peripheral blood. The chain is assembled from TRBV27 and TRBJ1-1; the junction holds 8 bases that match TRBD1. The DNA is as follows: TGTGCCAGCAGTGGACAGGGACGGACTGAAGCTTTCTTT. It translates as CASSGQGRTEAFF.